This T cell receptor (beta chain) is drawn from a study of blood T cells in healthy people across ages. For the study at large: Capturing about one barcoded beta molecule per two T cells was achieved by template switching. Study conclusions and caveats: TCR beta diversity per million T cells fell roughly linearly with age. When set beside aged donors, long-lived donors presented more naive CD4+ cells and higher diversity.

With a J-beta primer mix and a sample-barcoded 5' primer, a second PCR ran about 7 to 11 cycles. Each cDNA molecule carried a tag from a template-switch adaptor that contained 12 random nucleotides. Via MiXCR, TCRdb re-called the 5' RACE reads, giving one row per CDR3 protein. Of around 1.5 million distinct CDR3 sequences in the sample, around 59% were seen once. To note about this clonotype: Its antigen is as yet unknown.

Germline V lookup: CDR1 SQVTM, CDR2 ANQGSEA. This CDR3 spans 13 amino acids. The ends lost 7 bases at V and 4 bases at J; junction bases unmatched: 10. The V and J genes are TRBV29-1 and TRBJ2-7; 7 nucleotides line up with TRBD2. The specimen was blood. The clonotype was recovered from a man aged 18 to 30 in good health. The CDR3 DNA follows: TGCAGCGCCATCGGGACTAAGACATACGAGCAGTACTTC. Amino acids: CSAIGTKTYEQYF.